This T cell receptor (beta chain) was captured in a study of beta chain features in type 1 diabetes. Study overall: The samples had 90 million to 130 million sorted cells examined in all.

Germline loops: CDR1 SEHNR, CDR2 FQNEAQ (reference sequence). The CDR3 contains 15 residues. Between the trimmed V and J ends, which lost 5 bases and 6 bases, there was a span of 19 bases. Using CD45RO/CCR7/CD25/CD127/CD95/CD27, CD4+ naive, central memory, regulatory and stem cell-like memory cells were sorted. Notes on this clone: Its antigen is not identified.

Expressed TCRB transcripts were sequenced because the isolated RNA had all been reverse transcribed beforehand. Assay: immunoSEQ multiplex PCR; the TCRdb copy retains only in-frame clones and omits some. The table lists about 150,000 clones, around 9.7% of them singletons. Points from the study as a whole: TCRB CDR3 length was moderately but significantly reduced in all four CD4+ subsets of Type 1 diabetes patients.

Input material: central memory CD4+ T cells from blood. This sequence joins TRBV7-9 and TRBJ1-1, with D hard to call. The origin of this receptor is a woman in her twenties or thirties with type 1 diabetes. CDR3 DNA: TGTGCCAGCAGCCCGGGAAAGGGAGGATTCGCTGAAGCTTTCTTT. The encoded protein is CASSPGKGGFAEAFF.